These 4 T cell receptor beta chains originate from one sample sequenced in a study of cytotoxic CD8 clonotypes in ibrutinib-treated CLL (TCRdb year 2021). Libraries came from the immunoSEQ multiplex PCR assay. The table comes from immuneACCESS by way of TCRdb, which keeps in-frame sequences with V and J called. Part of the clones is missing from these tables; in studies checked, under half for an unresolved V gene and the rest for unknown reasons. Counted in this sample were a few hundred thousand clones; roughly 67% of them appeared once. Around 6.3% of the sample is taken by the ten largest. Sample: PBMCs, taken after 36 months of ibrutinib treatment. All receptors derive from a human donor with chronic lymphocytic leukemia.

The chain carries TRBV9 and TRBJ2-7, with 7 positions matching TRBD1. The CDR3 runs to 14 residues. V trimming: 2 bases; J trimming: 7 bases; junction bases outside the gene matches: 9. CDR1 and CDR2 (germline): SGDLS, YYNGEE. Here the CDR3 reads CASSVGDSPGEQYF. CDR3 DNA: TGTGCCAGCAGCGTGGGGGACAGCCCCGGAGAGCAGTACTTC.

This clone came up a few times. J is TRBJ2-7 and V is TRBV7-2; the match to TRBD2 covers 7 bases. Losses at the gene ends were 5 bases for V and 2 bases for J; bases not matched to a gene: 9. The CDR3 extends over 15 amino acids. From germline, CDR1 is SGHTA and CDR2 FQGNSA. This CDR3 reads CASSPGTTPTYEQYF. The CDR3, as DNA: TGTGCCAGCAGCCCTGGGACTACCCCCACCTACGAGCAGTACTTC.

V and J are TRBV7-8 and TRBJ1-2; D unresolved. The germline CDR1 and CDR2 sequences are SGHVS and FQNEAQ. V lost 1 base and J 4 bases, leaving 13 bases between the germline ends. The CDR3 sequence is 15 residues long. The CDR3 nucleotides read TGTGCCAGCAGCTTAGAACCGGGAGGCGGCTATGGCTACACCTTC. It specifies CASSLEPGGGYGYTF.

This chain uses TRBV5-1 with TRBJ2-5; the match to TRBD2 covers 15 bases. This CDR3 contains 17 residues. Looked up from germline, CDR1 is SGHRS and CDR2 is YFSETQ. V lost 3 bases, J lost 7 bases, and 10 bases stayed unmatched. The CDR3 DNA is TGCGCCAGCAGCTCGGGACTAGCGGGGGGCGGCGTGGGGACCCAGTACTTC. Its translation is CASSSGLAGGGVGTQYF. Combining the CDR3 with reference TRBV5-1 and TRBJ2-5 gives the whole variable domain KAGVTQTPRYLIKTRGQQVTLSCSPISGHRSVSWYQQTPGQGLQFLFEYFSETQRNKGNFPGRFSGRQFSNSRSEMNVSTLELGDSALYLCASSSGLAGGGVGTQYFGPGTRLLVL.